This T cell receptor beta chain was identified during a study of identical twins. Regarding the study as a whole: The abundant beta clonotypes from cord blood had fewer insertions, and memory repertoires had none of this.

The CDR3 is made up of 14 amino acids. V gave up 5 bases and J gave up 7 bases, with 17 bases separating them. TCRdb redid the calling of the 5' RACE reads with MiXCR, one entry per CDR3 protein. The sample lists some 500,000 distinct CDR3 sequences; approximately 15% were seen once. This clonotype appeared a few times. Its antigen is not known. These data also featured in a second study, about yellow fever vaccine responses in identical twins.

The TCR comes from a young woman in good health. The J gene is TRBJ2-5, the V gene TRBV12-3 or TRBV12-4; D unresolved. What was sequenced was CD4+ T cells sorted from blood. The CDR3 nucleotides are TGTGCCAGCAGTACCGCAGCAGGTTTTGGGACCCAGTACTTC. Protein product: CASSTAAGFGTQYF.